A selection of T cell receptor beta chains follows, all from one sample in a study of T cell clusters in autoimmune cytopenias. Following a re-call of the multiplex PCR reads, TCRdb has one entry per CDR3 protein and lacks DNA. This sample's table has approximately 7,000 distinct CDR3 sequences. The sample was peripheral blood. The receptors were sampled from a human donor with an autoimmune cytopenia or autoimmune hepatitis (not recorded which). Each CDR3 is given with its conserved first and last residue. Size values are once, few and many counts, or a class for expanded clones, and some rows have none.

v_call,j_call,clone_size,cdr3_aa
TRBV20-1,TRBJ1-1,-,CSARDPNGFGANTEAFF
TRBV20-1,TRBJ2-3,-,CSANGGAADTQYF
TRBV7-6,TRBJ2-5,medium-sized,CASSLAETQYF
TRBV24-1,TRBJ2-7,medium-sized,CATSATSGGSSSYEQYF
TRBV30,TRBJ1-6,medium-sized,CAWSVRDNLNSPLHF
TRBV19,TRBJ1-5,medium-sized,CASTHSYSNQPQHF
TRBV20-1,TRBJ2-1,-,CSARGMGGSYNEQFF
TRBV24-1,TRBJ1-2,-,CATSDLSLNYGYTF
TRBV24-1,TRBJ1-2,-,CATRGQGGGNYGYTF
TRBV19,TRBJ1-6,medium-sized,CASPTGGDYNSPLHF
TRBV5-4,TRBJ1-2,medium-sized,CASSLEADANYGYTF
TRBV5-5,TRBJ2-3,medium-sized,CASSRSGVGDTQYF
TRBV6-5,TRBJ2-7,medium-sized,CASSYRGLDEQYF
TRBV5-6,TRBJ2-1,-,CASSLAGASGHNEQFF
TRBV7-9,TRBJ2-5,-,CASSSRQGRARETQYF
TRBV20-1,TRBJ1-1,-,CSASDRSAEAFF
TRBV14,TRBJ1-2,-,CASSQINQGLGYTF
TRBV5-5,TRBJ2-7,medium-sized,CASSRGPSYEQYF
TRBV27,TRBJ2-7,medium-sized,CAVQSDLHEQYF
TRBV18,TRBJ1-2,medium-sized,CASSLTEEGYTF
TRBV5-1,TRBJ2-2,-,CASRSLPDTGELFF
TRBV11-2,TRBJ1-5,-,CASSLSGQPQHF
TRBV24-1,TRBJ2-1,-,CATSDQRRWIPGVYNEQFF
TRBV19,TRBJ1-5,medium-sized,CASSSEGIQPQHF
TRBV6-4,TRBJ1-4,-,CASSQTGNNEKLFF
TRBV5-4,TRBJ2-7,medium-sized,CASSFHAGYEQYF
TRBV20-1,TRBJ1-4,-,CSAPTETNEKLFF
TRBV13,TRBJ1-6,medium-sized,CASTGRDSSYNSPLHF
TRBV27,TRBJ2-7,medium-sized,CASRTGGFSYEQYF
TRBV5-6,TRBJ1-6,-,CASSRRGDSPLHF
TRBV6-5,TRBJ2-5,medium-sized,CASSYSKDSYQETQYF
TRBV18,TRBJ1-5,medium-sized,CASSPRESNQPQHF
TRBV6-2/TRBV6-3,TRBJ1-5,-,CASSSPNQPQHF
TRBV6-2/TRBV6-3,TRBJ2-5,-,CASSSVKTSKKQETQYF